This T cell receptor (beta chain) comes out of a study of early T cells in non-severe SARS-CoV-2 infection. Using its own MiXCR run on the 5' RACE reads, TCRdb lists one record per CDR3 protein. The sample has about 55,000 distinct CDR3 sequences, approximately 13% seen once. This CDR3 contains 15 residues. Germline V gene data show CDR1 as MDHEN and CDR2 as SYDVKM. The ends were cut back, 7 bases at V and 4 bases at J, with 20 bases in the middle. The source is an adult who was a healthcare worker with PCR-confirmed SARS-CoV-2 infection or an uninfected control (not recorded which). Sequencing was performed on whole blood. The chain couples TRBV28 to TRBJ2-7, with a tentative D call TRBD1 (7 bases). CDR3 in amino acids: CASTVGAGGRYEQYF. CDR3 bases: TGTGCCAGCACCGTAGGGGCAGGGGGGCGGTACGAGCAGTACTTC.